A selection of T cell receptor beta chains follows, all from one sample in a study of cytomegalovirus exposure and HLA in healthy donors. The table came from immunoSEQ multiplex PCR; TCRdb's copy has only in-frame clones and leaves some out. The table has about 150,000 clones, around 82% seen once. Sequencing used PBMCs. These receptor sequences come from a woman aged 45-65 years in good health and CMV-seropositive. Each CDR3 is given with its conserved first and last residue. D genes are given only for firm matches. The size field is filled for only some rows; it gives once, few, many or a size class.

J	V	D	size	CDR3	DNA
TRBJ2-1	TRBV9	TRBD2	.	CASSSLAGDYNEQFF	TGTGCCAGCAGCTCCCTAGCGGGGGATTACAATGAGCAGTTCTTC
TRBJ2-2	TRBV11-2	.	.	CASSSTGTGELFF	TGTGCCAGCAGCTCTACAGGGACCGGGGAGCTGTTTTTT
TRBJ2-3	TRBV5-1	TRBD2	few	CASSLRRGGLDTQYF	TGCGCCAGCAGCTTGCGGCGGGGGGGCCTTGATACGCAGTATTTT
TRBJ2-7	TRBV27	TRBD1	.	CASRDRPTSEQYF	TGTGCCAGCAGGGACAGGCCGACGAGCGAGCAGTACTTC
TRBJ2-2	TRBV11-3	.	.	CASSLGLNGELFF	TGTGCCAGCAGCTTAGGACTTAACGGGGAGCTGTTTTTT
TRBJ2-7	TRBV5-1	.	.	CASSSISSSYEQYF	TGCGCCAGCAGCTCGATTTCCAGCTCCTACGAGCAGTACTTC
TRBJ1-1	TRBV7-8	TRBD1	few	CASSFKGAAEAFF	TGTGCCAGCAGCTTTAAGGGGGCAGCTGAAGCTTTCTTT
TRBJ2-7	TRBV4-3	.	once	CASSQDLTYSYEQYF	TGCGCCAGCAGCCAAGATCTGACTTACTCCTACGAGCAGTACTTC
TRBJ2-5	TRBV20-1	.	.	CSARLTGEQYF	TGCAGTGCTAGATTAACGGGGGAGCAGTACTTC
TRBJ1-6	TRBV27	.	.	CASKRDPDNSPLHF	TGTGCCAGCAAGCGGGACCCAGATAATTCACCCCTCCACTTT
TRBJ1-5	TRBV5-6	TRBD1	.	CASSLWGTGASNQPQHF	TGTGCCAGCAGCTTGTGGGGGACAGGGGCAAGCAATCAGCCCCAGCATTTT
TRBJ2-3	TRBV10-3	TRBD2	once	CAISAPLAGGSSSTDTQYF	TGTGCCATCAGTGCCCCACTAGCGGGGGGCTCCTCTAGCACAGATACGCAGTATTTT
TRBJ1-5	TRBV5-6	.	.	CASSLGETSQHF	TGTGCCAGCAGCTTGGGGGAGACGTCCCAGCATTTT
TRBJ1-3	TRBV5-1	.	.	CASSLDWGGGNTIYF	TGCGCCAGCAGCTTGGATTGGGGGGGCGGAAACACCATATATTTT
TRBJ1-2	TRBV18	.	once	CASSGRGGENYGYTF	TGTGCCAGCTCAGGGAGAGGGGGAGAAAACTATGGCTACACCTTC
TRBJ1-1	TRBV6-5	.	.	CASSPGLEAFF	TGTGCCAGCAGTCCCGGGTTAGAAGCTTTCTTT
TRBJ1-6	TRBV19	TRBD1	.	CARGDREVSSYNSPLHF	TGTGCCAGAGGGGACAGGGAGGTAAGCTCCTATAATTCACCCCTCCACTTT
TRBJ2-1	TRBV29-1	TRBD2	.	CSVGSGAVNEQFF	TGCAGCGTTGGGAGCGGGGCGGTCAATGAGCAGTTCTTC
TRBJ2-7	TRBV5-1	.	few	CASSVTQGSREQYF	TGCGCCAGCAGCGTAACACAGGGTTCACGCGAGCAGTACTTC
TRBJ1-2	TRBV30	TRBD1	few	CAGFVTGNYGYTF	TGTGCCGGATTTGTGACAGGGAACTATGGCTACACCTTC